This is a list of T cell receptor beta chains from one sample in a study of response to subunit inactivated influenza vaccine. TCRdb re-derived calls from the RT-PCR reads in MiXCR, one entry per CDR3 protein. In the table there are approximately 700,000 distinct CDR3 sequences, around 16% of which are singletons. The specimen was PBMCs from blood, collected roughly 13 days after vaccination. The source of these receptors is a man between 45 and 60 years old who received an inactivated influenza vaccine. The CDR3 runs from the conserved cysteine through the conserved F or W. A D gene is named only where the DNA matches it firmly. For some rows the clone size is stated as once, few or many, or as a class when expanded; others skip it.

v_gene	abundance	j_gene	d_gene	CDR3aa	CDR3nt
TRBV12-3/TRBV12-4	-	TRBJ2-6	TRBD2	CASSLTLAGSFGANVLTF	TGTGCCAGCAGTTTAACCCTAGCGGGTTCATTTGGGGCCAACGTCCTGACTTTC
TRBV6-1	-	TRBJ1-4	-	CASRTRALNEKLFF	TGTGCCAGCAGGACACGGGCTCTTAATGAAAAACTGTTTTTT
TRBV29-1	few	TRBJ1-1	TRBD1	CSVVTTGSTEAFF	TGCAGCGTGGTTACGACAGGGAGCACTGAAGCTTTCTTT
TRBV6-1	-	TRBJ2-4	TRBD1	CASRIQGAAKNIQYF	TGTGCCAGCAGGATACAGGGGGCGGCCAAAAACATTCAGTACTTC
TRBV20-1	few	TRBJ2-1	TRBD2	CSARPSGRVYNEQFF	TGCAGTGCTAGGCCTAGCGGGAGAGTCTACAATGAGCAGTTCTTC
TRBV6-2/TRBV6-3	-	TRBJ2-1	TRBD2	CASKQRGPYNEQFF	TGTGCCAGCAAACAGCGGGGGCCCTACAATGAGCAGTTCTTC
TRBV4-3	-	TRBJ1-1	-	CASSQEKEGSPRAFF	TGCGCCAGCAGCCAAGAGAAGGAGGGGTCTCCAAGGGCTTTCTTT
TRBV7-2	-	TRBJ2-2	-	CASSPVLEAGELFF	TGTGCCAGCAGCCCTGTACTAGAGGCCGGGGAGCTGTTTTTT
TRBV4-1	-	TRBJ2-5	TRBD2	CASSQGRGTQETQYF	TGCGCCAGCAGCCAAGGGCGGGGGACCCAAGAGACCCAGTACTTC
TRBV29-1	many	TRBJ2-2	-	CGVRARNTGELFF	TGCGGGGTTAGGGCCAGGAACACCGGGGAGCTGTTTTTT
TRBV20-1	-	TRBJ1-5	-	CSAKSTVNQPQHF	TGCAGTGCTAAGAGCACAGTGAATCAGCCCCAGCATTTT
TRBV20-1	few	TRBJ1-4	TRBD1	CSAKRGTGTEKLFF	TGCAGTGCCAAAAGGGGGACAGGGACCGAAAAACTGTTTTTT
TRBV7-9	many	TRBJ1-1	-	CASSLPPGSEAFF	TGTGCCAGCAGCTTACCCCCAGGGTCTGAAGCTTTCTTT
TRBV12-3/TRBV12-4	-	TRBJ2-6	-	CASSLVVAISGANVLTF	TGTGCCAGCAGTTTAGTAGTCGCGATCTCTGGGGCCAACGTCCTGACTTTC
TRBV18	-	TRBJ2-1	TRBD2	CASSPLSGVEQFF	TGTGCCAGCTCACCACTCAGCGGGGTTGAGCAGTTCTTC
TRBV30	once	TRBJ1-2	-	CAWALGGSGYTF	TGTGCCTGGGCCCTTGGGGGCAGCGGCTACACCTTC
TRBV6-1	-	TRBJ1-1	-	CASSREASGAFF	TGTGCCAGCAGTAGGGAGGCCAGCGGAGCTTTCTTT
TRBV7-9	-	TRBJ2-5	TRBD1	CASSPGTGAPQETQYF	TGTGCCAGCAGCCCTGGGACAGGGGCCCCCCAAGAGACCCAGTACTTC
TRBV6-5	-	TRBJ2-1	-	CASSYSQADLRYEQFF	TGTGCCAGCAGTTATTCCCAGGCAGACTTGCGGTATGAGCAGTTCTTC
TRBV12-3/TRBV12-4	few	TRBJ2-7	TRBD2	CASRLAGGPLYEQYF	TGTGCCAGCAGGTTAGCGGGGGGGCCCCTCTACGAGCAGTACTTC
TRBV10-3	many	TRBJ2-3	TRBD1	CAISEGQLSTDTQYF	TGTGCCATCAGCGAGGGACAGCTCAGCACAGATACGCAGTATTTT